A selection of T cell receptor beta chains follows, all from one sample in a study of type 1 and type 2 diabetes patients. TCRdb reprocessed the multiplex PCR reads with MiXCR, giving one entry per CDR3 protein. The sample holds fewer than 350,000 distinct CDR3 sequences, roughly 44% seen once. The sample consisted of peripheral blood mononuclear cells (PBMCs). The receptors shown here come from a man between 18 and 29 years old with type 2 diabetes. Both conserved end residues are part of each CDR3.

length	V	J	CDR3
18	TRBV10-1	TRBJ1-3	CARGGTGEDLSSGNTIYF
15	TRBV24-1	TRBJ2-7	CATSDASGQLYEQYF
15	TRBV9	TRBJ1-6	CASSPLDRPNSPLHF
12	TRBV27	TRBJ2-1	CASSLIGNEQFF
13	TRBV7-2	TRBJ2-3	CAGRDTNTDTQYF
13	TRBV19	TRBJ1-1	CASGTTGGREAFF
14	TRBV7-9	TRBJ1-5	CASSLGPQAHPQHF
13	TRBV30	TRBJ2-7	CAWRAGASYEQYF
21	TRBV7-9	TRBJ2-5	CASSLAPDSLLPHLGQETQYF
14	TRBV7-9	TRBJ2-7	CASTDRTGAYEQYF
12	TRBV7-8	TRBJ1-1	CASSLDYDRVIF
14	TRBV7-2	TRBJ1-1	CASSRDRVDGEAFF
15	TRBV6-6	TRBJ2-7	CASNPGSVNSYEQYF
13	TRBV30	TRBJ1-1	CAWSPLPYTEALF
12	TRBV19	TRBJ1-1	CASIGRGPEAFF
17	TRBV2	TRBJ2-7	CASSEASGTGYNNEQYF
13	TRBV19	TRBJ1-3	CASSIKPGNTIYF
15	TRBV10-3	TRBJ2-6	CASSTGVSGANVLTF
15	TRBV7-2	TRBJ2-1	CASSLDMGQGNEQFF
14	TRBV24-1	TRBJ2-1	CATSEPGSYNEQFF
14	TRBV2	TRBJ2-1	CASRTGLAGAEQFF
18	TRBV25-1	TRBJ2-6	CASSERRGCVPGANVLTF
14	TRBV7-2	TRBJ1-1	CVSSLVLGSTEAFF
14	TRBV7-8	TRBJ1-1	CASSLEWANTEAFF
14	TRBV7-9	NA	CASSSSGQGYEQYF
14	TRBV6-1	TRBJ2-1	CASRAMWGHNEQFF
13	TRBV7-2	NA	CASSLANQQEQFF
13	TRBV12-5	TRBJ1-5	CASGSDSNQPQHF
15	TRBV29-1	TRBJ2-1	CSVEDRGLGGNEQFF
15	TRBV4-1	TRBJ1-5	CASSQGGFSNQPQHF
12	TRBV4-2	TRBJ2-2	CASSQTHGELFF
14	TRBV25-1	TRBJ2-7	CASSGPGLSYEQYF
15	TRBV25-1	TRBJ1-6	CASSLRTGGNSPLHF
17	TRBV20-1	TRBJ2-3	CSVLETPIGQLTDTQYF
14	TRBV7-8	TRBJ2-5	CASSTGLAGETQYF
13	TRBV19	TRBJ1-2	CASSEDESYGYTF
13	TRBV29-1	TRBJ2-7	CSVPGTLPYEQYF
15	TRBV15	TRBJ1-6	CATSRGRNYNSPLHF
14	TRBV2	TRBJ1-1	CASSARAWNTEAFF
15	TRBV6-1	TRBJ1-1	CASSYRMGGDTEAFF
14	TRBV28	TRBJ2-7	CASETTGDVYEQYF
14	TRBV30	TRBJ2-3	CAWSVLTHTDTQYF
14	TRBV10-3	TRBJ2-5	CAIRGGDGQETQYF
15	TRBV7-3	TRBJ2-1	CASSLRGDRVNEQFF
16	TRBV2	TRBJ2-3	CASSGLGSGRVDTQYF
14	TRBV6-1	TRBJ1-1	CASRVSGQLSEAFF
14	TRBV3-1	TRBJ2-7	CASSPGTGKAEQYF
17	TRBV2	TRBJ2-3	CASSEARASGGGDTQYF